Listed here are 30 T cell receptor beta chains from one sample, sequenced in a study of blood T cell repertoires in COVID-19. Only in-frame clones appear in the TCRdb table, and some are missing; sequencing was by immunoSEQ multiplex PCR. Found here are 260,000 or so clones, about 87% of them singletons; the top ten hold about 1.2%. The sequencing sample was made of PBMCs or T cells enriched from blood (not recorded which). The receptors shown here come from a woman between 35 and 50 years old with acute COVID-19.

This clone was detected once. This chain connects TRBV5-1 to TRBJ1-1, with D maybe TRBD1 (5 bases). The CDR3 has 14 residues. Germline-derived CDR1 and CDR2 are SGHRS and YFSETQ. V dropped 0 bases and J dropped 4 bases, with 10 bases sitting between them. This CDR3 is CASSLAGHSTEAFF. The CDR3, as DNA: TGCGCCAGCAGCTTGGCCGGACATTCCACTGAAGCTTTCTTT.

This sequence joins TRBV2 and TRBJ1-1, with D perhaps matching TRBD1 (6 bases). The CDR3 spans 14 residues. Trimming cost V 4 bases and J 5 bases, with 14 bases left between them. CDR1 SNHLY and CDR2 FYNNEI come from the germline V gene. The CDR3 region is CASSGTGRKTEAFF. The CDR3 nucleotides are TGTGCCAGCAGTGGAACAGGGAGAAAGACTGAAGCTTTCTTT.

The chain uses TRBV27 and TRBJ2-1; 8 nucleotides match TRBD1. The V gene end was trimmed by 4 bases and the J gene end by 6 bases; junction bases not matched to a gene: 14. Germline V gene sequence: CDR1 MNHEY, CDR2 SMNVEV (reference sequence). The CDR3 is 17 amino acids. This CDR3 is CASSSSRGRLLGNEQFF. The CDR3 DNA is TGTGCCAGCAGTTCCTCCAGGGGGCGCCTACTTGGCAATGAGCAGTTCTTC.

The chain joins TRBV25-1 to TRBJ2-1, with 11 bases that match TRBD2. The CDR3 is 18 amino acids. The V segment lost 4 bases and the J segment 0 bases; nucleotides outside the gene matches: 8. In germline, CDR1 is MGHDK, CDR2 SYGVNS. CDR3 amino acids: CASSGSGRAEHSYNEQFF. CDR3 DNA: TGTGCCAGCAGTGGTAGCGGGAGGGCCGAACACTCCTACAATGAGCAGTTCTTC.

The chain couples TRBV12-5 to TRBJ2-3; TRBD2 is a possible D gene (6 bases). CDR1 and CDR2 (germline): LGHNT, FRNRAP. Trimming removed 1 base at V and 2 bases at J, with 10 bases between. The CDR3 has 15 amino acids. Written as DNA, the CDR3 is TGTGCTAGTGGTTTGGGGACTACCTCCACAGATACGCAGTATTTT. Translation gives CASGLGTTSTDTQYF.

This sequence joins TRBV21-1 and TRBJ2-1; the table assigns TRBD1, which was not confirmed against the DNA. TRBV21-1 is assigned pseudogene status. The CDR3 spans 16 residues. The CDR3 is CASSKGEWDSYNEQFF. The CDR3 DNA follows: TGTGCCAGCAGCAAAGGAGAATGGGACAGCTACAATGAGCAGTTCTTC.

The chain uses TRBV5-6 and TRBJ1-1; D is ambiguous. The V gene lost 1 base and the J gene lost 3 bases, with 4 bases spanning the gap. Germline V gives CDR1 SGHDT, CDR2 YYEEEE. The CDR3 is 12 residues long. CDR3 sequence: CASSLTDTEAFF. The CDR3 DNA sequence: TGTGCCAGCAGCTTGACAGACACTGAAGCTTTCTTT.

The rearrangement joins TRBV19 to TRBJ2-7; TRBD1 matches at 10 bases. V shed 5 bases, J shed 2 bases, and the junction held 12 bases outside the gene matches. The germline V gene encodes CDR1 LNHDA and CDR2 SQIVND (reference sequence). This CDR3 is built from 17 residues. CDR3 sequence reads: CASSPPLGQGKAYEQYF. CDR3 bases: TGTGCCAGTAGTCCCCCTTTGGGACAGGGGAAAGCCTACGAGCAGTACTTC.

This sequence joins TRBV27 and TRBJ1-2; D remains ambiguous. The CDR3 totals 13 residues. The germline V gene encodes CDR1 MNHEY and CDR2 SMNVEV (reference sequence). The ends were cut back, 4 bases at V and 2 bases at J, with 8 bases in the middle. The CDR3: CASSSVTNYGYTF. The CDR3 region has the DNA TGTGCCAGCAGTTCGGTAACCAACTATGGCTACACCTTC.

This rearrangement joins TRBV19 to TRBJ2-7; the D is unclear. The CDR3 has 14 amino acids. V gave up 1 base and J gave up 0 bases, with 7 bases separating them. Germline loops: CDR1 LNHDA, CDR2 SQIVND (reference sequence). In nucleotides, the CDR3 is TGTGCCAGTAGTATAGGAGTCATCTCCTACGAGCAGTACTTC. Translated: CASSIGVISYEQYF.

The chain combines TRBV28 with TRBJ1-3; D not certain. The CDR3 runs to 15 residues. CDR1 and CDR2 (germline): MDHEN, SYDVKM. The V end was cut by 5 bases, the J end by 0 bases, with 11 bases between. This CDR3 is CASSEDWDSGNTIYF. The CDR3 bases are TGTGCCAGCAGTGAGGACTGGGACTCTGGAAACACCATATATTTT.

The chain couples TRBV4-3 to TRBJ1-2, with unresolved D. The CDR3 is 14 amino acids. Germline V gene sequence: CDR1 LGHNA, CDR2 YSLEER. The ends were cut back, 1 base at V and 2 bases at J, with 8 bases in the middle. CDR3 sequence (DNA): TGCGCCAGCAGCCAAGGTGAGGCCAACTATGGCTACACCTTC. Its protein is CASSQGEANYGYTF.

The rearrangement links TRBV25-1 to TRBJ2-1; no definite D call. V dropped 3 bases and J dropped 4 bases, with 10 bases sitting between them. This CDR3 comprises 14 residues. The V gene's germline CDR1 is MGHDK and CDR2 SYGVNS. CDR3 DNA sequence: TGTGCCAGCAGTGATAGCAGCAGATACAATGAGCAGTTCTTC. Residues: CASSDSSRYNEQFF.

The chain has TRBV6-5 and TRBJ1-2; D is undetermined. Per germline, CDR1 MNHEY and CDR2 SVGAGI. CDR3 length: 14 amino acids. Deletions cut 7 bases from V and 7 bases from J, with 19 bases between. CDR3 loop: CASIISAPLTGYTF. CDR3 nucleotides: TGTGCCAGCATCATCAGCGCTCCCCTAACTGGCTACACCTTC.

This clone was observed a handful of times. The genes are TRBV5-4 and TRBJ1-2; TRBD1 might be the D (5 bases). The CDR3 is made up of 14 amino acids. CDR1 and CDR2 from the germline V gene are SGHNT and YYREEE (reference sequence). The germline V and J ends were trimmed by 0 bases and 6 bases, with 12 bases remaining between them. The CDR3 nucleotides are TGTGCCAGCAGCTTGGGTCGGGGGACCGATGGCTACACCTTC. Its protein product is CASSLGRGTDGYTF. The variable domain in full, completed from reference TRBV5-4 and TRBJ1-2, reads ETGVTQSPTHLIKTRGQQVTLRCSSQSGHNTVSWYQQALGQGPQFIFQYYREEENGRGNFPPRFSGLQFPNYSSELNVNALELDDSALYLCASSLGRGTDGYTFGSGTRLTVV.

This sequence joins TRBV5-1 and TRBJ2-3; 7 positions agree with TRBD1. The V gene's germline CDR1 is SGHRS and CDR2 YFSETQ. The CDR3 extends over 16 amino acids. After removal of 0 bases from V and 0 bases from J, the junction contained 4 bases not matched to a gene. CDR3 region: CASSLDRQGSTDTQYF. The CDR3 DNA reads TGCGCCAGCAGCTTGGATAGACAGGGTAGCACAGATACGCAGTATTTT. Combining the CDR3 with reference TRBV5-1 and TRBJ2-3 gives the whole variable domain KAGVTQTPRYLIKTRGQQVTLSCSPISGHRSVSWYQQTPGQGLQFLFEYFSETQRNKGNFPGRFSGRQFSNSRSEMNVSTLELGDSALYLCASSLDRQGSTDTQYFGPGTRLTVL.

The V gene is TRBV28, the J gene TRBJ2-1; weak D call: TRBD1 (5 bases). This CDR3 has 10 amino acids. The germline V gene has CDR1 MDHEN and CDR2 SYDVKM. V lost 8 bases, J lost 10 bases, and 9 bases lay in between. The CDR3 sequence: CASAGWEQFF. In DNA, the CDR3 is TGTGCCAGCGCAGGGTGGGAGCAGTTCTTC.

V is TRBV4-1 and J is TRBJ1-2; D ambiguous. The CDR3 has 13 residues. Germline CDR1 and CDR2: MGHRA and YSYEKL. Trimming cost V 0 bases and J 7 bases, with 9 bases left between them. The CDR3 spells CASSQDVGSGYTF. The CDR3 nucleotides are TGCGCCAGCAGCCAAGATGTTGGTAGTGGCTACACCTTC.

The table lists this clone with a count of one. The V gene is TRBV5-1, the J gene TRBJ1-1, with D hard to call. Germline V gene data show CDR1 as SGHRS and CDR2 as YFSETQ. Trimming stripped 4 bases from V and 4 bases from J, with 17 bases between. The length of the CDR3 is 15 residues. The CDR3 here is CASSQSRPGSTEAFF. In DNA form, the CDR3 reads TGCGCCAGCAGCCAATCTAGACCTGGGAGCACTGAAGCTTTCTTT. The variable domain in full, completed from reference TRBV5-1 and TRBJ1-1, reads KAGVTQTPRYLIKTRGQQVTLSCSPISGHRSVSWYQQTPGQGLQFLFEYFSETQRNKGNFPGRFSGRQFSNSRSEMNVSTLELGDSALYLCASSQSRPGSTEAFFGQGTRLTVV.

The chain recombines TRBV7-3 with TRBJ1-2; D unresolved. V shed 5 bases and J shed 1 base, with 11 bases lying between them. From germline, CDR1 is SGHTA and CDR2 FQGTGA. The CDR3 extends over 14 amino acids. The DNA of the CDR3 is TGTGCCAGCAGCCAATACAGCCTTAACTATGGCTACACCTTC. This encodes CASSQYSLNYGYTF. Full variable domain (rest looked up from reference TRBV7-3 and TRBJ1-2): GAGVSQTPSNKVTEKGKYVELRCDPISGHTALYWYRQSLGQGPEFLIYFQGTGAADDSGLPNDRFFAVRPEGSVSTLKIQRTERGDSAVYLCASSQYSLNYGYTFGSGTRLTVV.

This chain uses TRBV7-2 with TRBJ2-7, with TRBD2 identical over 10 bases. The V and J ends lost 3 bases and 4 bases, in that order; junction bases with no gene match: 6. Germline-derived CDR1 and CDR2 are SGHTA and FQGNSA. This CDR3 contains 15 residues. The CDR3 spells CASSFASGRRYEQYF. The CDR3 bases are TGTGCCAGCAGCTTTGCTAGCGGGAGAAGGTACGAGCAGTACTTC.

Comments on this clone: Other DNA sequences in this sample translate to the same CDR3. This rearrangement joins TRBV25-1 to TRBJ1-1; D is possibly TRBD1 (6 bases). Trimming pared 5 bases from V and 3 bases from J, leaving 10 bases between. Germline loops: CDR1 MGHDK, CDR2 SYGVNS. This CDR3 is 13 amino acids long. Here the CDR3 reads CASSRGGYTEAFF. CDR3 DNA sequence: TGTGCCAGCAGTCGCGGGGGCTACACTGAAGCTTTCTTT.

CDR3 sequence reads: CASSWGSTSGNTEAFF. In DNA form, the CDR3 reads TGTGCCAGCAGTTGGGGCTCCACCTCGGGGAACACTGAAGCTTTCTTT. The chain links TRBV28 to TRBJ1-1; D might be TRBD1 (5 bases). Germline V gene sequence: CDR1 MDHEN, CDR2 SYDVKM. The CDR3 extends over 16 amino acids. V dropped 4 bases and J dropped 1 base, with 16 bases sitting between them.

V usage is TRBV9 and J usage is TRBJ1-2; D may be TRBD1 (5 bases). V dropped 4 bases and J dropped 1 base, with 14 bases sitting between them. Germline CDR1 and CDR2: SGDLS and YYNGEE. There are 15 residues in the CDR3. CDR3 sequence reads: CASSFGGRINYGYTF. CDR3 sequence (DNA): TGTGCCAGCAGCTTCGGGGGTAGAATTAACTATGGCTACACCTTC.

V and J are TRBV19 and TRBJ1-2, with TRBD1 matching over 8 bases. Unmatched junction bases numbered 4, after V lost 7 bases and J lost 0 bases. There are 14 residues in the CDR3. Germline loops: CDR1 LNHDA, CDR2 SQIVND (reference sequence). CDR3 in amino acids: CASTPTGANYGYTF. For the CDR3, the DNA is TGTGCCAGTACCCCGACAGGGGCTAACTATGGCTACACCTTC. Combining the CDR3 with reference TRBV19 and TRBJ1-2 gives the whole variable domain DGGITQSPKYLFRKEGQNVTLSCEQNLNHDAMYWYRQDPGQGLRLIYYSQIVNDFQKGDIAEGYSVSREKKESFPLTVTSAQKNPTAFYLCASTPTGANYGYTFGSGTRLTVV.

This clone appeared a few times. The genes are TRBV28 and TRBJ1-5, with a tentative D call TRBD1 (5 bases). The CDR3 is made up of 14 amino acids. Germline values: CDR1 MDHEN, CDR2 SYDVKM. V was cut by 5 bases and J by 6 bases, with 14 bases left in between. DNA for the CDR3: TGTGCCAGCAGTAGAACAGGCAGGGTTCAGCCCCAGCATTTT. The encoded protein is CASSRTGRVQPQHF.

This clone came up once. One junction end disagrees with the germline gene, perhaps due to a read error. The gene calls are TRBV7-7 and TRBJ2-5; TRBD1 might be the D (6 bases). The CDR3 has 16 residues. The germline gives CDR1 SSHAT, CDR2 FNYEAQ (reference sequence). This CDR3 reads CASSLAQIGGEETQYF. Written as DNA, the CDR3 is TGTGCTAGCAGCTTAGCCCAGATTGGGGGCGAAGAGACCCAGTACTTC. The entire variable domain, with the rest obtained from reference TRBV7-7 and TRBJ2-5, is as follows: GAGVSQSPRYKVTKRGQDVTLRCDPISSHATLYWYQQALGQGPEFLTYFNYEAQPDKSGLPSDRFSAERPEGSISTLTIQRTEQRDSAMYRCASSLAQIGGEETQYFGPGTRLLVL.

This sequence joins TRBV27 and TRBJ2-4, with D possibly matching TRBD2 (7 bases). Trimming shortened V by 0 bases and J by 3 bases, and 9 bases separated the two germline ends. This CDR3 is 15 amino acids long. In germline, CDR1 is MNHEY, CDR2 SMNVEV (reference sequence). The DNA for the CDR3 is TGTGCCAGCAGTTTATCGGGAGGGGGCAAAAACATTCAGTACTTC. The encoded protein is CASSLSGGGKNIQYF.

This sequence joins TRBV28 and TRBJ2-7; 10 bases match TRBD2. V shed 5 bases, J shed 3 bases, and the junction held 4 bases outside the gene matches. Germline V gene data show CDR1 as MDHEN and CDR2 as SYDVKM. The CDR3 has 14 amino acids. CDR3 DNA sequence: TGTGCCAGCAGTCTAGCGGGGGCCAACTACGAGCAGTACTTC. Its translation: CASSLAGANYEQYF.

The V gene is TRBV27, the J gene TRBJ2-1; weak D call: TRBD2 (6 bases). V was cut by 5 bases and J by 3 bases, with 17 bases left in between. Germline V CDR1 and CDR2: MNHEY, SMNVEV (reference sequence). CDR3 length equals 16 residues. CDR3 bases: TGTGCCAGCAGTCCTAACAGGCCGGAGGGCTACAATGAGCAGTTCTTC. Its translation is CASSPNRPEGYNEQFF.